The clone carrying this TCR beta chain was seen a handful of times. Its antigen is still unknown. This entry comes from a study of T cell repertoires in cytomegalovirus infection. The wider study: Selected CMV epitopes included recently identified HLA-C-restricted ones as well as well-studied HLA-B-restricted ones.

Study conclusions and caveats: Summed frequency of shared TCR beta families picked out CMV carriers who also had the relevant HLA. Predominance within the ex vivo response was attributable to HLA-C-restricted CMV-specific TCR beta clonotypes.

TCRdb re-called the reads with MiXCR, one entry per CDR3 protein. Here the sample spans some 500,000 distinct CDR3 sequences, 40% being singletons. The source of this sequence is a human donor in good health (CMV status not recorded). Some clones in this sample may be carry-over from other donors' samples. Sequenced material: cultured PBMCs, taken from culture after CMV antigen stimulation.

This chain's CDR3 is CASSDGRVGAEAFF. The CDR3 DNA reads TGTGCCAGCAGTGATGGCAGGGTGGGGGCTGAAGCTTTCTTT. The chain employs TRBV6-1 and TRBJ1-1; D might be TRBD1 (5 bases). The length of the CDR3 is 14 residues. The V gene's germline CDR1 is MNHNS and CDR2 SASEGT. V was pared by 3 bases and J by 6 bases, with 14 bases between.